This T cell receptor beta chain was found in a study of response to subunit inactivated influenza vaccine. Whole-study results and caveats: It was suggested by the authors that few new T cells are recruited by each seasonal influenza vaccination.

After removal of 4 bases from V and 4 bases from J, the junction contained 3 bases not matched to a gene. Germline assignment: CDR1 SQVTM and CDR2 ANQGSEA. This CDR3 comprises 12 residues. TCRdb reanalysed the RT-PCR reads using MiXCR and keeps one entry per CDR3 protein. Here the sample spans a few hundred thousand distinct CDR3 sequences, approximately 15% being singletons. Remarks on this clonotype: Its antigen is currently unknown.

The chain combines TRBV29-1 with TRBJ1-2; 7 nucleotides line up with TRBD1. This TCR was recovered from a man between 50 and 59 years old who received an inactivated influenza vaccine. The sample here was PBMCs from blood, taken roughly 12 days after vaccination. CDR3: CSVADRAYGYTF. Here the CDR3 DNA reads TGCAGCGTTGCTGACAGGGCCTATGGCTACACCTTC.